Below, 20 T cell receptor beta chains from the same sample are listed, as sequenced in a study of cytomegalovirus exposure and HLA in healthy donors. Vbeta (60) and Jbeta (13) primers were used in the PCR. Assay: immunoSEQ multiplex PCR; the TCRdb copy retains only in-frame clones and omits some. The data contain over 130,000 clones, around four fifths of them seen just once; the ten biggest clones take up roughly 1.4%. Sequenced: PBMCs. These receptors all come from a man aged 25 to 40 in good health and CMV-seropositive.

The chain joins TRBV5-6 to TRBJ1-5; 11 nucleotides agree with TRBD1. CDR3 length: 15 amino acids. Losses at the gene ends were 4 bases for V and 3 bases for J; bases not matched to a gene: 3. Germline-derived CDR1 and CDR2 are SGHDT and YYEEEE. The CDR3 protein is CASSRGQGANQPQHF. The CDR3 DNA sequence: TGTGCCAGCAGCCGTGGACAGGGGGCCAATCAGCCCCAGCATTTT.

For the CDR3, the DNA is TGTGCCAGCAGCTCCCCGATCTCAGGATTTGGCACCGGGGAGCTGTTTTTT. It is translated as CASSSPISGFGTGELFF. The chain links TRBV11-3 to TRBJ2-2; no clear D gene. Per germline, CDR1 SGHNT and CDR2 YENEEA. The V end lost 4 bases, the J end lost 4 bases, and 19 bases lay between the germline ends. There are 17 residues in the CDR3. Drawing the rest from reference TRBV11-3 and TRBJ2-2, the complete variable domain is EAGVVQSPRYKIIEKKQPVAFWCNPISGHNTLYWYLQNLGQGPELLIRYENEEAVDDSQLPKDRFSAERLKGVDSTLKIQPAELGDSAVYLCASSSPISGFGTGELFFGEGSRLTVL.

The V call is TRBV18, the J call TRBJ1-2, with 8 positions matching TRBD1. The CDR3 is 15 amino acids. V lost 3 bases to trimming and J lost 4 bases; unmatched junction nucleotides: 7. Germline V lookup: CDR1 KGHSH, CDR2 LQKENI. The CDR3 spells CASSPSGQAGYGYTF. The CDR3 nucleotides are TGTGCCAGCTCACCGTCGGGACAGGCCGGCTATGGCTACACCTTC. Using reference TRBV18 and TRBJ1-2 for the parts outside the CDR3, the full variable domain is NAGVMQNPRHLVRRRGQEARLRCSPMKGHSHVYWYRQLPEEGLKFMVYLQKENIIDESGMPKERFSAEFPKEGPSILRIQQVVRGDSAAYFCASSPSGQAGYGYTFGSGTRLTVV.

The rearrangement links TRBV2 to TRBJ1-5; D may be TRBD1 (6 bases). CDR1 is SNHLY and CDR2 is FYNNEI in the germline V gene. The CDR3 is 15 residues long. V lost 6 bases and J 0 bases, leaving 12 bases between the germline ends. The CDR3 reads CASSRLRGSNQPQHF. CDR3 in DNA: TGTGCCAGCAGCCGACTCAGGGGTAGCAATCAGCCCCAGCATTTT.

This rearrangement joins TRBV7-6 to TRBJ2-2; D may be TRBD2 (5 bases). CDR3 length equals 16 residues. The V end lost 4 bases, the J end lost 7 bases, and 19 bases lay between the germline ends. Germline V gives CDR1 SGHVS, CDR2 FNYEAQ. The CDR3 spells CASSSSRGRRIGELFF. CDR3 bases: TGTGCCAGCAGCTCCTCTCGGGGTAGGAGGATCGGGGAGCTGTTTTTT. The full variable domain, in which reference TRBV7-6 and TRBJ2-2 provide the parts outside the CDR3, is GAGVSQSPRYKVTKRGQDVALRCDPISGHVSLYWYRQALGQGPEFLTYFNYEAQQDKSGLPNDRFSAERPEGSISTLTIQRTEQRDSAMYRCASSSSRGRRIGELFFGEGSRLTVL.

This clone was counted once. The chain is built from TRBV9 and TRBJ2-1; 7 nucleotides align to TRBD1. CDR1 and CDR2 (germline): SGDLS, YYNGEE. The length of the CDR3 is 11 residues. V dropped 3 bases and J dropped 13; count of bases not matched to a gene: 4. This chain's CDR3 is CASSATGPQFF. Written as DNA, the CDR3 is TGTGCCAGCAGCGCGACAGGGCCCCAGTTCTTC.

The J gene is TRBJ1-1, the V gene TRBV30; tentatively, D is TRBD1 (5 bases). The CDR3 contains 13 residues. Germline loops: CDR1 GTSNPN, CDR2 SVGIG (reference sequence). V was trimmed by 7 bases and J by 2 bases, leaving 14 bases between them. The CDR3 protein is CAFMTVGNTEAFF. The CDR3, as DNA: TGTGCCTTCATGACAGTCGGAAACACTGAAGCTTTCTTT. Based on the CDR3 plus reference TRBV30 and TRBJ1-1, the full variable domain is SQTIHQWPATLVQPVGSPLSLECTVEGTSNPNLYWYRQAAGRGLQLLFYSVGIGQISSEVPQNLSASRPQDRQFILSSKKLLLSDSGFYLCAFMTVGNTEAFFGQGTRLTVV.

The genes are TRBV4-1 and TRBJ2-7; TRBD1 aligns across 10 bases. Germline CDR1 is MGHRA and CDR2 is YSYEKL. Trimming at V came to 0 bases and at J to 2 bases, leaving 4 bases not matched to a gene. The CDR3 covers 16 residues. The CDR3, as DNA: TGCGCCAGCAGCCAAGAATCCGGGACAGGGGCCTACGAGCAGTACTTC. The encoded protein is CASSQESGTGAYEQYF.

The chain recombines TRBV9 with TRBJ2-2; the match to TRBD2 covers 10 bases. Germline V gives CDR1 SGDLS, CDR2 YYNGEE. V lost 0 bases to trimming and J lost 8 bases; unmatched junction nucleotides: 10. This CDR3 region has 17 residues. The chain's CDR3 is CASSVGRSGRGTGELFF. CDR3 coding DNA: TGTGCCAGCAGCGTAGGCAGGAGCGGGAGGGGTACTGGGGAGCTGTTTTTT. The variable domain in full, completed from reference TRBV9 and TRBJ2-2, reads DSGVTQTPKHLITATGQRVTLRCSPRSGDLSVYWYQQSLDQGLQFLIQYYNGEERAKGNILERFSAQQFPDLHSELNLSSLELGDSALYFCASSVGRSGRGTGELFFGEGSRLTVL.

The rearrangement joins TRBV5-4 to TRBJ2-7; D is unclear. The germline CDR1 and CDR2 sequences are SGHNT and YYREEE (reference sequence). Trimming removed 4 bases at V and 1 base at J, with 15 bases between. The CDR3 spans 15 residues. Here the CDR3 reads CASSPALLGSYEQYF. As DNA, the CDR3 is TGTGCCAGCAGCCCCGCGCTCCTCGGTTCCTACGAGCAGTACTTC.

The chain recombines TRBV7-8 with TRBJ1-5, with 8 bases that match TRBD1. Germline CDR1 and CDR2: SGHVS and FQNEAQ. V lost 2 bases to trimming and J lost 6 bases; unmatched junction nucleotides: 6. The CDR3 is 15 residues long. The CDR3, as DNA: TGTGCCAGCAGCTTATACAGGGGGGCCTCTCAGCCCCAGCATTTT. Protein: CASSLYRGASQPQHF.

This clone appeared many times. The J gene is TRBJ1-1, the V gene TRBV30; D is ambiguous. The V end lost 0 bases, the J end lost 11 bases, and 10 bases lay between the germline ends. The CDR3 covers 11 residues. Germline CDR1 GTSNPN, CDR2 SVGIG (reference sequence). The CDR3 reads CAWSVQPGAFF. For the CDR3, the DNA is TGTGCCTGGAGTGTACAACCGGGGGCTTTCTTT.

The chain has TRBV4-1 and TRBJ1-5, with a possible D match to TRBD1 (5 bases). Germline CDR1 MGHRA, CDR2 YSYEKL. V was trimmed by 4 bases and J by 6 bases, leaving 31 bases between them. CDR3 size: 20 residues. CDR3 nucleotide sequence: TGCGCCAGCAGCCGACACCTCCCGGGACTCCCTTGTCCTAGTACTCAGCCCCAGCATTTT. This gives the protein CASSRHLPGLPCPSTQPQHF.

The genes are TRBV5-5 and TRBJ1-2; 10 nucleotides line up with TRBD1. This CDR3 region has 14 residues. From germline, CDR1 is SGHKS and CDR2 YYEKEE (reference sequence). Unmatched junction bases numbered 3, after V lost 0 bases and J lost 7 bases. The CDR3 is CASSLEGQGVGYTF. The CDR3 region has the DNA TGTGCCAGCAGCTTGGAAGGACAGGGGGTTGGCTACACCTTC.

CDR3 region: CASRPLVGRYNEQFF. The CDR3 bases are TGCGCCAGCAGACCACTAGTGGGGAGGTACAATGAGCAGTTCTTC. The chain combines TRBV5-1 with TRBJ2-1, with TRBD2 as a possible D gene (6 bases). CDR3 length equals 15 residues. The germline V gene encodes CDR1 SGHRS and CDR2 YFSETQ. Deletions cut 5 bases from V and 4 bases from J, with 16 bases between.

The rearrangement links TRBV4-1 to TRBJ2-7; a weak D match, TRBD1 (7 bases). Germline assignment: CDR1 MGHRA and CDR2 YSYEKL. The CDR3 is 13 amino acids. The V end was cut by 4 bases, the J end by 2 bases, with 9 bases between. CDR3 sequence (DNA): TGCGCCAGCAGCCGCGGGACAGCCTACGAGCAGTACTTC. This sequence encodes CASSRGTAYEQYF.

The rearrangement links TRBV5-4 to TRBJ2-7; 11 nucleotides agree with TRBD2. Trimming removed 3 bases from V and 4 bases from J; junction bases left unmatched: 6. Per germline, CDR1 SGHNT and CDR2 YYREEE (reference sequence). The CDR3 runs 15 residues. The CDR3 coding sequence is TGTGCCAGCAGCTATCAACTAGCGGGAGCTTACGAGCAGTACTTC. It is translated as CASSYQLAGAYEQYF.

The rearrangement joins TRBV6-1 to TRBJ1-1; D is uncertain. The V gene's germline CDR1 is MNHNS and CDR2 SASEGT. The CDR3 covers 15 residues. V gave up 7 bases and J gave up 1 base, with 16 bases separating them. The DNA of the CDR3 is TGTGCCAGCACTCTCTCAGGCTCACCGAACACTGAAGCTTTCTTT. It yields the protein CASTLSGSPNTEAFF.

The chain carries TRBV13 and TRBJ2-7; 9 bases are shared with TRBD1. The CDR3 spans 16 residues. The J segment lost 5 bases and the V segment lost 4 bases, leaving 12 bases of the junction unmatched. In germline, CDR1 is PRHDT, CDR2 FYEKMQ (reference sequence). The CDR3 DNA reads as TGTGCCAGCAGCTCCCGGACAGGGGAAAGGTTCAACGAGCAGTACTTC. Translating it yields CASSSRTGERFNEQYF.

V is TRBV5-1 and J is TRBJ1-6, with 7 bases that match TRBD1. CDR1 SGHRS and CDR2 YFSETQ come from the germline V gene. The CDR3 totals 15 residues. V lost 4 bases, J lost 7 bases, and 8 bases stayed unmatched. The CDR3: CASSPPGQKNSPLHF. In DNA, the CDR3 is TGCGCCAGCAGCCCCCCGGGACAGAAAAATTCACCCCTCCACTTT.